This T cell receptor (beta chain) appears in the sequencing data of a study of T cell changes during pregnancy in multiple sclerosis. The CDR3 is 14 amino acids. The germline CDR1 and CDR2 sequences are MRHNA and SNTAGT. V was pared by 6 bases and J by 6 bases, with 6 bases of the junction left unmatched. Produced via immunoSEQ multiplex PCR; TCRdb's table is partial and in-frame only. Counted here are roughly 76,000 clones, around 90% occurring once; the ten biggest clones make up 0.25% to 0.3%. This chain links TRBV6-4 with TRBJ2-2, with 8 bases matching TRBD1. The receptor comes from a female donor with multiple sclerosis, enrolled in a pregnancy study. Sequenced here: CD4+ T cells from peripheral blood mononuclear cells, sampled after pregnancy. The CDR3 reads CASSEIQGAGELFF. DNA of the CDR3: TGTGCCAGCAGCGAGATACAGGGGGCCGGGGAGCTGTTTTTT.